Listed here are 15 T cell receptor beta chains from one sample, sequenced in a study of T cell repertoires in ileal Crohn's disease. Some clones are missing from TCRdb's copy, which holds only in-frame ones; the method was immunoSEQ multiplex PCR. The data hold about 3,800 clones, with about 79% observed a single time. The sample was ileal tissue. These receptors originate from an adult with Crohn's disease.

The chain links TRBV4-1 to TRBJ2-3, with no clear D. Trimming removed 2 bases from V and 0 bases from J, with 9 bases in between. Germline V CDR1 and CDR2: MGHRA, YSYEKL. The CDR3 loop spans 15 amino acids. CDR3 region: CASSQSTRSTDTQYF. The CDR3 nucleotides read TGCGCCAGCAGCCAATCGACTCGTAGCACAGATACGCAGTATTTT.

The V call is TRBV27, the J call TRBJ2-1; TRBD1 agrees at 8 bases. Trimming at V came to 3 bases and at J to 4 bases, leaving 5 bases not matched to a gene. Germline CDR1 reads MNHEY; CDR2 reads SMNVEV (reference sequence). This CDR3 spans 15 amino acids. This CDR3 reads CASSFGQGAYNEQFF. The CDR3 coding sequence is TGTGCCAGCAGTTTCGGGCAGGGGGCTTACAATGAGCAGTTCTTC.

This clone appeared once. V gene TRBV5-1 combines with J gene TRBJ1-4, with 7 bases identical to TRBD1. This CDR3 comprises 16 residues. CDR1 is SGHRS and CDR2 is YFSETQ in the germline V gene. After removal of 4 bases from V and 0 bases from J, the junction contained 6 bases not matched to a gene. CDR3 amino acids: CASSPGQVSTNEKLFF. As DNA, the CDR3 is TGCGCCAGCAGCCCTGGACAGGTTTCAACTAATGAAAAACTGTTTTTT.

The V gene is TRBV28, the J gene TRBJ2-7; a weak D match, TRBD2 (5 bases). The germline gives CDR1 MDHEN, CDR2 SYDVKM. Trimming removed 7 bases from V and 0 bases from J, with 16 bases in between. The CDR3 is 15 residues long. The CDR3 region has the DNA TGTGCCAGCACCGATCAAGCCGGGATCTCCTACGAGCAGTACTTC. Translating it yields CASTDQAGISYEQYF.

The V and J genes are TRBV15 and TRBJ1-6, with D unclear. V shed 0 bases and J shed 7 bases, with 10 bases lying between them. This CDR3 is built from 15 residues. The germline gives CDR1 LNHNV, CDR2 YYDKDF (reference sequence). The CDR3 DNA follows: TGTGCCACCAGCAGAGATTTCTCGCAGAATTCACCCCTCCACTTT. It encodes CATSRDFSQNSPLHF.

This rearrangement joins TRBV6-6 to TRBJ2-3, with a possible D match to TRBD1 (6 bases). Germline CDR1 and CDR2: MNHNY and SVGAGI (reference sequence). The CDR3 has 13 residues. V lost 2 bases and J lost 6, with 9 bases in between. In DNA, the CDR3 is TGTGCCAGCAGTTACACTCAGGGGGATACGCAGTATTTT. Translation: CASSYTQGDTQYF.

V usage is TRBV5-6 and J usage is TRBJ2-5, with D possibly matching TRBD2 (5 bases). Looked up from germline, CDR1 is SGHDT and CDR2 is YYEEEE. V was pared by 5 bases and J by 5 bases, with 16 bases between. The CDR3 runs 14 residues. CDR3 amino acids: CASSPGSSWETQYF. CDR3 DNA sequence: TGTGCCAGCAGTCCGGGATCATCATGGGAGACCCAGTACTTC.

The V gene is TRBV6-5, the J gene TRBJ1-5; weak D call: TRBD1 (5 bases). Germline V gives CDR1 MNHEY, CDR2 SVGAGI. Trimming took 6 bases from V and 3 from J, leaving 15 bases between them. This CDR3 region has 15 residues. Here the CDR3 DNA reads TGTGCCAGCAGCCCCTCAGGGCAAGTCAATCAGCCCCAGCATTTT. The encoded protein is CASSPSGQVNQPQHF.

The chain couples TRBV6-6 to TRBJ2-3; 13 bases line up with TRBD2. Germline-derived CDR1 and CDR2 are MNHNY and SVGAGI (reference sequence). The CDR3 loop spans 16 amino acids. V trimming: 6 bases; J trimming: 7 bases; junction bases outside the gene matches: 10. CDR3 in DNA: TGTGCCAGCAGCGTGACTAGCGGGAGGTCGGGAAATACGCAGTATTTT. This codes for CASSVTSGRSGNTQYF.

The V and J genes are TRBV2 and TRBJ1-1; D perhaps matches TRBD1 (5 bases). The CDR3 sequence is 14 residues long. The V end was cut by 10 bases, the J end by 4 bases, with 19 bases between. Germline CDR1 is SNHLY and CDR2 is FYNNEI. The CDR3 coding sequence is TGTGCCACCGGACAAAGGTTGGCCGGCACTGAAGCTTTCTTT. It codes for CATGQRLAGTEAFF.

This chain links TRBV6-1 with TRBJ1-1; D is unresolved. V lost 0 bases to trimming and J lost 11 bases, with 19 bases between them. The CDR3 spans 15 residues. Germline V gene sequence: CDR1 MNHNS, CDR2 SASEGT. The CDR3: CASSEAGSKSRNAFF. The DNA of the CDR3 is TGTGCCAGCAGTGAAGCGGGTTCGAAAAGCAGGAACGCTTTCTTT.

The chain links TRBV28 to TRBJ1-1; 10 nucleotides line up with TRBD1. CDR3 length equals 17 residues. Germline trimming cut 1 base from V and 2 bases from J; bases unmatched to any gene: 7. The germline gives CDR1 MDHEN, CDR2 SYDVKM. The CDR3 loop reads CASSLLSDRGYNTEAFF. The CDR3 nucleotides are TGTGCCAGCAGTTTATTGTCGGACAGGGGGTATAACACTGAAGCTTTCTTT. Filled out from reference TRBV28 and TRBJ1-1, the complete variable domain reads DVKVTQSSRYLVKRTGEKVFLECVQDMDHENMFWYRQDPGLGLRLIYFSYDVKMKEKGDIPEGYSVSREKKERFSLILESASTNQTSMYLCASSLLSDRGYNTEAFFGQGTRLTVV.

This chain connects TRBV18 to TRBJ2-7, with a tentative D call TRBD2 (5 bases). CDR1 and CDR2 (germline): KGHSH, LQKENI. Trimming stripped 6 bases from V and 5 bases from J, with 11 bases between. CDR3 length equals 12 residues. The DNA of the CDR3 is TGTGCCAGCTCCGACAAGCGGCACGAGCAGTACTTC. Its translation is CASSDKRHEQYF. Supplemented by reference TRBV18 and TRBJ2-7, the full variable domain reads NAGVMQNPRHLVRRRGQEARLRCSPMKGHSHVYWYRQLPEEGLKFMVYLQKENIIDESGMPKERFSAEFPKEGPSILRIQQVVRGDSAAYFCASSDKRHEQYFGPGTRLTVT.

This chain uses TRBV14 with TRBJ2-7; TRBD1 matches at 12 bases. CDR3 length equals 16 residues. Germline V gives CDR1 SGHDN, CDR2 FVKESK. V gave up 4 bases and J gave up 4 bases; unmatched junction bases: 8. CDR3 in amino acids: CASSPSWDRGLYEQYF. The CDR3 DNA is TGTGCCAGCAGCCCCTCCTGGGACAGGGGGCTTTACGAGCAGTACTTC.

J is TRBJ2-5 and V is TRBV30; 9 bases line up with TRBD2. TRBJ2-7 matches the DNA end more closely, so the J call is doubtful. The CDR3 has 14 residues. Germline V lookup: CDR1 GTSNPN, CDR2 SVGIG (reference sequence). CDR3 region: CAWRPGLAGNEQYF. CDR3 nucleotides: TGTGCCTGGAGGCCGGGACTAGCAGGCAACGAGCAGTACTTC.